The rows below give T cell receptor beta chains drawn from one sample of a study of human thymus T cells. Using immunoSEQ multiplex PCR, the repertoire was profiled, and TCRdb retains in-frame clones only, with some absent. The sample contains 100,000 to 150,000 clones, over 85% of which appear only once. The sample taken for sequencing was thymus tissue. Every receptor here comes from a boy under two years old with a congenital heart defect but otherwise immunologically healthy. CDR3s include the opening cysteine and the closing phenylalanine or tryptophan. The D gene is left open where the match is weak. Clone sizes are given selectively: once, few, many, or a class where the clone is expanded.

j_call clone_size d_call v_call cdr3_aa cdr3_nt
TRBJ2-3 . TRBD2 TRBV7-9 CASSQAGLAGTDTQYF TGTGCCAGCAGCCAAGCGGGGCTAGCGGGTACAGATACGCAGTATTTT
TRBJ2-7 once TRBD2 TRBV5-5 CASSLTQSSGGPYEQYF TGTGCCAGCAGCTTGACCCAATCTAGCGGGGGTCCCTACGAGCAGTACTTC
TRBJ2-1 . . TRBV11-2 CASSLVRGAGNEQFF TGTGCCAGCAGCTTAGTCAGAGGGGCTGGTAATGAGCAGTTCTTC
TRBJ2-5 . TRBD2 TRBV29-1 CSVLVAGSQETQYF TGCAGCGTTTTAGTAGCGGGGTCACAAGAGACCCAGTACTTC
TRBJ2-2 . . TRBV7-2 CASSCISGVPNTGELFF TGTGCCAGCAGCTGTATTTCAGGAGTCCCGAACACCGGGGAGCTGTTTTTT
TRBJ2-3 . . TRBV11-2 CASSLGASTDTQYF TGTGCCAGCAGCTTAGGGGCTAGCACAGATACGCAGTATTTT
TRBJ2-6 . TRBD2 TRBV6-5 CASSWGGQSGANVLTF TGTGCCAGCAGTTGGGGAGGGCAATCTGGGGCCAACGTCCTGACTTTC
TRBJ2-7 . TRBD1 TRBV6-5 CASSYSGTGGHEQYF TGTGCCAGCAGTTACTCAGGGACAGGGGGTCACGAGCAGTACTTC
TRBJ2-2 . TRBD1 TRBV4-1 CASSQAGTGGRTGELFF TGCGCCAGCAGCCAAGCGGGGACAGGGGGTAGGACCGGGGAGCTGTTTTTT
TRBJ2-5 . . TRBV7-9 CASSSEETQYF TGTGCCAGCAGCTCCGAAGAGACCCAGTACTTC
TRBJ1-5 . TRBD1 TRBV6-1 CASSEGDRELKDSNQPQHF TGTGCCAGCAGTGAAGGGGACAGGGAGTTAAAGGATAGCAATCAGCCCCAGCATTTT
TRBJ2-1 . . TRBV30 CAWRDRAMNQNEQFF TGTGCCTGGAGGGACCGGGCCATGAACCAAAATGAGCAGTTCTTC
TRBJ2-3 . . TRBV12-2 CASRLARASGGRADTQYF TGTGCAAGTCGCTTAGCCAGGGCTAGCGGGGGTAGGGCAGATACGCAGTATTTT
TRBJ2-3 . . TRBV9 CASSVEESADTQYF TGTGCCAGCAGCGTAGAGGAGTCCGCAGATACGCAGTATTTT
TRBJ2-7 . TRBD2 TRBV6-1 CASSETSGGHSYEQYF TGTGCCAGCAGTGAAACTAGCGGGGGACACTCCTACGAGCAGTACTTC
TRBJ2-2 . . TRBV6-4 CASNQAGQLNTGELFF TGTGCCAGCAACCAAGCGGGACAGCTAAACACCGGGGAGCTGTTTTTT
TRBJ2-1 . . TRBV11-3 CASSSGHGGDEQFF TGTGCCAGCAGCTCGGGACACGGGGGAGATGAGCAGTTCTTC
TRBJ1-6 . . TRBV4-3 CASSQGKGGQVNSPLHF TGCGCCAGCAGCCAAGGGAAAGGGGGGCAGGTGAATTCACCCCTCCACTTT
TRBJ2-1 . . TRBV28 CASSRRRGPYNEQFF TGTGCCAGCAGCCGCCGACGGGGGCCTTACAATGAGCAGTTCTTC
TRBJ1-2 . . TRBV14 CASSQEGTGQYGYTF TGTGCCAGCAGCCAAGAAGGAACAGGCCAGTATGGCTACACCTTC
TRBJ2-7 . TRBD1 TRBV6-5 CASTPGTEGPYEQYF TGTGCCAGCACCCCCGGGACAGAGGGGCCTTACGAGCAGTACTTC
TRBJ1-6 . TRBD1 TRBV30 CAWSRPGTVSAPLHF TGTGCCTGGAGTCGCCCGGGGACAGTGAGTGCACCCCTCCACTTT
TRBJ2-1 . TRBD1 TRBV7-2 CASNPEAPPGQGVNEQFF TGTGCCAGCAACCCAGAGGCCCCCCCCGGACAGGGGGTGAATGAGCAGTTCTTC
TRBJ2-5 . . TRBV5-6 CASSLARGPQETQYF TGTGCCAGCAGCTTGGCCCGGGGGCCCCAAGAGACCCAGTACTTC
TRBJ1-2 . TRBD1 TRBV6-1 CASSESPGTGFGYTF TGTGCCAGCAGTGAATCGCCCGGGACAGGGTTTGGCTACACCTTC
TRBJ2-3 . . TRBV29-1 CSVERLGPPEGGTDTQYF TGCAGCGTTGAAAGATTGGGACCGCCAGAGGGGGGCACAGATACGCAGTATTTT
TRBJ1-1 . . TRBV5-1 CASSPLPRGYTEAFF TGCGCCAGCAGCCCCCTTCCGCGGGGTTACACTGAAGCTTTCTTT
TRBJ1-3 few . TRBV10-3 CAISEPNVRGNTIYF TGTGCCATCAGTGAGCCCAACGTCCGGGGGAACACCATATATTTT
TRBJ2-5 . . TRBV28 CATRAGAGGETQYF TGTGCCACCCGGGCAGGGGCAGGAGGGGAGACCCAGTACTTC
TRBJ1-4 once . TRBV6-1 CASSVRRQGRLTNEKLFF TGTGCCAGCAGTGTTCGGCGGCAGGGTCGATTAACTAATGAAAAACTGTTTTTT
TRBJ2-7 . TRBD1 TRBV5-1 CASSFGTGGVEQYF TGCGCCAGCAGCTTCGGGACAGGGGGGGTCGAGCAGTACTTC
TRBJ1-6 few TRBD1 TRBV5-5 CASSSRGGRHNSPLHF TGTGCCAGCAGCTCACGAGGGGGCCGCCATAATTCACCCCTCCACTTT
TRBJ1-3 . . TRBV18 CASSPPGRSGNTIYF TGTGCCAGCTCACCACCGGGGAGGTCTGGAAACACCATATATTTT
TRBJ1-5 . . TRBV4-1 CASSQGWAGNGSNQPQHF TGCGCCAGCAGCCAAGGTTGGGCAGGGAATGGGAGCAATCAGCCCCAGCATTTT
TRBJ2-1 . . TRBV29-1 CSADGTEGRVKGNEQFF TGCAGCGCCGACGGAACTGAAGGCAGGGTCAAGGGGAATGAGCAGTTCTTC
TRBJ2-4 . . TRBV11-2 CASSLERWHQAKNIQYF TGTGCCAGCAGCTTAGAACGGTGGCACCAAGCCAAAAACATTCAGTACTTC
TRBJ2-3 . . TRBV7-2 CASSPVGGTDTQYF TGTGCCAGCAGCCCGGTTGGGGGCACAGATACGCAGTATTTT
TRBJ2-3 once . TRBV9 CASSPALGGTDTQYF TGTGCCAGCAGCCCCGCCCTCGGGGGCACAGATACGCAGTATTTT
TRBJ1-6 . . TRBV27 CASSPRSSFYSGMYNSPLHF TGTGCCAGCAGTCCCCGTAGCAGTTTTTACTCGGGGATGTATAATTCACCCCTCCACTTT
TRBJ2-7 . TRBD2 TRBV4-2 CASSQARRGSGDEQYF TGTGCCAGCAGCCAGGCTAGGCGAGGGAGCGGGGACGAGCAGTACTTC
TRBJ2-3 . . TRBV4-3 CASSENTGGMTDTQYF TGCGCCAGCAGCGAAAATACGGGGGGCATGACAGATACGCAGTATTTT
TRBJ1-2 . TRBD1 TRBV5-1 CASSSSRDRGGYGYTF TGCGCCAGCAGCTCGTCCCGGGACAGGGGTGGCTATGGCTACACCTTC
TRBJ2-3 . . TRBV7-2 CASSPITDTQYF TGTGCCAGCAGCCCAATCACAGATACGCAGTATTTT
TRBJ2-3 . . TRBV30 CAWRGPLLETTDTQYF TGTGCCTGGAGGGGTCCGCTCTTAGAAACGACAGATACGCAGTATTTT
TRBJ1-1 . TRBD1 TRBV9 CASSPRGKGTEAFF TGTGCCAGCAGCCCCAGGGGGAAGGGGACCGAAGCTTTCTTT
TRBJ1-1 . . TRBV29-1 CSVEETDHTEAFF TGCAGCGTTGAGGAGACAGACCACACTGAAGCTTTCTTT
TRBJ2-1 . TRBD2 TRBV4-1 CASSQDKGLAVRSSYNEQFF TGCGCCAGCAGCCAAGATAAGGGACTAGCGGTGCGAAGCTCCTACAATGAGCAGTTCTTC
TRBJ2-3 once . TRBV15 CATSREYGGHTDTQYF TGTGCCACCAGCAGGGAATACGGGGGGCACACAGATACGCAGTATTTT
TRBJ1-1 once TRBD1 TRBV5-1 CASSFRTGGGLGNTEAFF TGCGCCAGCAGCTTCCGGACAGGGGGCGGCTTGGGGAACACTGAAGCTTTCTTT
TRBJ2-7 . . TRBV11-2 CASSSNLGSDPYEQYF TGTGCCAGCAGCTCAAACCTGGGCTCCGATCCCTACGAGCAGTACTTC
TRBJ1-2 few TRBD1 TRBV5-8 CASSLSGPATTGGGYGYTF TGTGCCAGCAGCTTGTCAGGTCCAGCGACGACAGGGGGTGGCTATGGCTACACCTTC
TRBJ2-3 . TRBD2 TRBV4-3 CASSQGAGVGSDTQYF TGCGCCAGCAGCCAAGGTGCGGGGGTAGGTTCAGATACGCAGTATTTT
TRBJ2-1 . . TRBV11-1 CASSFEDSPPYNEQFF TGTGCCAGCAGCTTCGAGGACAGTCCTCCCTACAATGAGCAGTTCTTC
TRBJ2-1 . . TRBV6-5 CASSSSRYNEQFF TGTGCCAGCAGTTCGTCCAGGTACAATGAGCAGTTCTTC
TRBJ2-1 . . TRBV19 CASSMGRPVNEQFF TGTGCCAGTAGTATGGGGCGTCCGGTCAATGAGCAGTTCTTC